This T cell receptor beta chain is drawn from a study of T cells after yellow fever vaccination (dated by TCRdb to the late 2010s). Describing the broader study: Libraries from fractions with low cell numbers were prepared with the SMART-Seq v4 Ultra Low Input RNA kit. Bulk TCR alpha and beta repertoires were sequenced longitudinally to track T-cell clones before and after primary and booster YFV17D yellow fever vaccination. The cohort comprised two healthy male donors, one aged 18 to 29 and one aged 30 to 40 years. Bulk PBMC replicates and cell subsets were isolated from blood drawn at multiple timepoints before and after both primary and secondary immunization.

The treatment or condition tag for this specimen amounts to: live attenuated yellow fever vaccine strain. At each blood-draw timepoint, two biological replicates of bulk PBMCs were collected. A standard Ficoll-Paque protocol was used to isolate PBMCs from peripheral blood. RNA was extracted with TriZol from bulk PBMCs, CD4 and CD8 fractions, and dextramer-positive and dextramer-negative fractions. Sequencing relied on an Illumina NovaSeq 6000. Synthesis of TCR cDNA relied on 5'RACE template switching, a step that introduced a universal primer site along with unique molecular identifiers. Priming for cDNA synthesis came from both the TCR alpha and TCR beta constant segments. Library amplification involved two PCR steps, and the second step added sample barcodes and sequencing adapters. Libraries were sequenced on Illumina HiSeq 2500 (2x100 bp) or NovaSeq (2x150 bp). Under the source paper's analysis protocol: MIGEC handled demultiplexing of reads and collapsing into UMI consensus sequences, while MiXCR performed V(D)J alignment. Using edgeR on replicate PBMC samples, clonotypes were called vaccine-responding if FDR was below 0.01 and the log2 fold change was above 5 up to day 15. CD4 or CD8 identity was assigned to each bulk clonotype according to whether the clonotype was present at higher abundance in the sequenced CD4 repertoire or the sequenced CD8 repertoire. Using fastp at Q25 and MiXCR, TCRdb reprocessed the public reads and kept productive beta chains. All rows with the same CDR3 protein become a single entry with the most common DNA and genes. The V and J calls were not made by the authors but by TCRdb's processing. The sample data list fewer than 500,000 distinct CDR3 sequences, and 18% of these were observed just once. 15% to 20% of the sample rests with the top ten.

CDR1 and CDR2, per the germline V gene, are SGHVS and FQNEAQ. The CDR3 covers 16 residues, taking in both the cysteine and the phenylalanine. Left in the record is the CDR3 DNA by itself, 48 bases read in frame from the first base. V ends up 6 bases short and J 1 base short, with an unmatched junction base count of 7. As regards this clonotype: Its specific antigen is unknown. Base qualities are missing; no much larger clone stands one base away.

What the authors observed across the whole study: A small share of clonotypes occurred in both CD4 and CD8 compartments, likely arising from convergent recombination. FACS-sorted repertoires could contain abundant contaminating clonotypes from the bulk population, so computational filtering was required. Only a couple of donors were included in the study, so the extent to which the findings can be generalized is limited. Most clones expanded after primary vaccination were re-detected after the booster (around 96% of CD4 and about 88% of CD8), suggesting broad memory maintenance. Compared with the primary T-cell response, the secondary T-cell response was faster but weaker, reaching its peak on day 5 rather than on day 15.

Recombination connected TRBV7-8 to TRBJ2-3, with 10 junctional bases fitting TRBD2. The sample was PBMCs, taken before the yellow fever booster vaccination. This receptor was identified in a man between 18 and 29 years old who received the YFV17D yellow fever vaccine. The sequenced DNA: TGTGCCAGCAGACCCGGGACTAGCGAACGCACAGATACGCAGTATTTT. Its product reads: CASRPGTSERTDTQYF.